This T cell receptor (beta chain) was captured in a study of identical twins. With 4 bases removed from V and 4 bases from J, the gap between germline ends came to 13 bases. Germline V gene sequence: CDR1 SGHRS, CDR2 YFSETQ. This CDR3 is 14 amino acids long. Template switching created a universal primer site, and the cDNA included unique molecular identifiers. Using its own MiXCR run on the 5' RACE reads, TCRdb lists one record per CDR3 protein. Of 550,000 to 800,000 distinct CDR3 sequences in the sample, about 7.1% are singletons; the top ten hold 1.6%. This clonotype has ten or more counts. The antigen is not known. Broader study findings: Compared with unrelated sharing, twin-shared out-of-frame alpha sequences had more low-probability sequences. Conclusions relied on cross-sectional statistical analysis, not following the same donors.

This sample was also put to use in a study of yellow fever vaccine responses in identical twins. In that study: Vaccine-induced T cell responses in twins were reportedly observed to appear partly convergent, partly personalized.

The receptor was derived from a woman younger than 30 in good health. The chain recombines TRBV5-1 with TRBJ2-3; a weak D match, TRBD1 (6 bases). Sequencing was carried out using PBMCs. CDR3 residues: CASSGAGESDTQYF. The CDR3 bases are TGCGCCAGCAGCGGGGCAGGGGAGTCAGATACGCAGTATTTT. Supplemented by reference TRBV5-1 and TRBJ2-3, the full variable domain reads KAGVTQTPRYLIKTRGQQVTLSCSPISGHRSVSWYQQTPGQGLQFLFEYFSETQRNKGNFPGRFSGRQFSNSRSEMNVSTLELGDSALYLCASSGAGESDTQYFGPGTRLTVL.